Presented here are 24 T cell receptor beta chains from one specimen sequenced in a study of metastatic and nonmetastatic thyroid tumors. None of the patients had undergone any treatment ahead of thyroid surgery. Using MiXCR, TCRdb re-called clones from the PCR reads. The sample holds some 16,000 clones, around 13% seen once. The sequenced sample consisted of blood. The origin of the receptors is a female donor with papillary thyroid cancer or a benign thyroid nodule (not recorded which). Some clones in this sample may be carry-over from other donors' samples.

This clone has ten or more counts. This chain connects TRBV6-1 to TRBJ1-4; a possible D gene is TRBD1 (6 bases). The CDR3 contains 14 residues. V lost 7 bases and J 3 bases, leaving 12 bases between the germline ends. In germline, CDR1 is MNHNS, CDR2 SASEGT. CDR3 protein: CASTGAGANEKLFF. CDR3 bases: TGTGCCAGCACCGGGGCAGGGGCTAATGAAAAACTGTTTTTT.

The table lists this clone with many counts. The V and J genes are TRBV20-1 and TRBJ1-1; D may be TRBD1 (6 bases). The CDR3 length is 13 residues. CDR1 DFQATT and CDR2 SNEGSKA come from the germline V gene (reference sequence). The V gene lost 0 bases and the J gene lost 10 bases, with 15 bases spanning the gap. The CDR3 DNA follows: TGCAGTGCTAGAGAGGGGGCGCCGCCGTCAGCTTTCTTT. Translating gives CSAREGAPPSAFF.

This clone was picked up many times. This chain uses TRBV7-8 with TRBJ2-5; tentatively, D is TRBD1 or TRBD2 (6 bases each). Between the trimmed V and J ends, which lost 3 bases and 5 bases, there was a span of 16 bases. CDR3 size: 15 residues. Germline assignment: CDR1 SGHVS and CDR2 FQNEAQ. CDR3 DNA: TGTGCCAGCAGCTTGGCGTTAGGGGGGTACGAGACCCAGTACTTC. This gives the protein CASSLALGGYETQYF.

This clone was counted ten times or more. The chain has TRBV11-2 and TRBJ2-7, with unresolved D. V lost 5 bases and J lost 0, with 11 bases in between. The germline V gene has CDR1 SGHAT and CDR2 FQNNGV. This CDR3 is built from 14 residues. DNA of the CDR3: TGTGCCAGCAGCCCCCAGATAAGCTCCTACGAGCAGTACTTC. Translated, it gives CASSPQISSYEQYF.

As regards this clone: Other nucleotide sequences in the sample specify the same CDR3. The chain carries TRBV7-9 and TRBJ2-7; TRBD2 aligns across 8 bases. The V and J ends lost 5 bases and 4 bases, in that order; junction bases with no gene match: 10. The germline V gene encodes CDR1 SEHNR and CDR2 FQNEAQ (reference sequence). The CDR3 contains 15 residues. The DNA for the CDR3 is TGTGCCAGCAGCCGAAGCGGGGGTGCGGGTTACGAGCAGTACTTC. Its translation is CASSRSGGAGYEQYF. Combining the CDR3 with reference TRBV7-9 and TRBJ2-7 gives the whole variable domain DTGVSQNPRHKITKRGQNVTFRCDPISEHNRLYWYRQTLGQGPEFLTYFQNEAQLEKSRLLSDRFSAERPKGSFSTLEIQRTEQGDSAMYLCASSRSGGAGYEQYFGPGTRLTVT.

The chain uses TRBV4-3 and TRBJ1-6, with 7 positions matching TRBD1. CDR1 is LGHNA, CDR2 YSLEER, per germline. The CDR3 is 15 amino acids. The CDR3 sequence is CTSSQEWGQISPLHF. The DNA for the CDR3 is TGCACAAGCAGCCAAGAATGGGGACAGATCTCACCCCTCCACTTT.

This clone was counted between two and nine times. The V call is TRBV29-1, the J call TRBJ1-5, with 7 bases aligning to TRBD1. Looked up from germline, CDR1 is SQVTM and CDR2 is ANQGSEA. V shed 7 bases, J shed 5 bases, and the junction held 14 bases outside the gene matches. This CDR3 region has 15 residues. The CDR3 region has the DNA TGCAGCGCCAAAATTCAGGACAGGACGGATCAGCCCCAGCATTTT. This translates into CSAKIQDRTDQPQHF.

This clone was seen repeatedly, ten times or more. The chain links TRBV19 to TRBJ2-3; D may be TRBD1 (6 bases). CDR1 is LNHDA, CDR2 SQIVND, per germline (reference sequence). V lost 5 bases and J lost 5, with 23 bases in between. This CDR3 contains 17 residues. In DNA form, the CDR3 reads TGTGCCAGTAGTTACCTCTACAGGGCACAGCATTTAGATACGCAGTATTTT. Translated: CASSYLYRAQHLDTQYF.

This clone has ten or more counts. A single base separates this from a much larger clone, so it may be a read error. Other nucleotide sequences in the sample specify the same CDR3. The genes are TRBV28 and TRBJ1-2, with D tentatively TRBD1 (6 bases). Germline CDR1 reads MDHEN; CDR2 reads SYDVKM. V lost 6 bases and J 2 bases, leaving 16 bases between the germline ends. The CDR3 runs 15 residues. CDR3 coding DNA: TGTGCCAGCAGAACTCGGGACACCCCCAACTATGGCTACACCTTC. Its translation is CASRTRDTPNYGYTF.

The chain combines TRBV6-1 with TRBJ2-3; no reliable D call. The CDR3 covers 15 residues. V shed 3 bases and J shed 2 bases, with 12 bases lying between them. Germline loops: CDR1 MNHNS, CDR2 SASEGT. The CDR3 DNA follows: TGTGCCAGCAGTGACTCCGAAGGCCACACAGATACGCAGTATTTT. Its protein is CASSDSEGHTDTQYF.

The table lists this clone with many counts. The gene calls are TRBV7-7 and TRBJ2-5, with D possibly TRBD1 on 7 matching bases. Trimming shortened V by 10 bases and J by 4 bases, and 19 bases separated the two germline ends. The CDR3 runs 14 residues. CDR1 is SSHAT, CDR2 FNYEAQ, per germline (reference sequence). The CDR3 sequence is CATGGQGGGETQYF. CDR3 DNA: TGTGCCACGGGTGGGCAGGGGGGAGGAGAGACCCAGTACTTC.

This clone is labeled medium-sized. V gene TRBV6-4 combines with J gene TRBJ1-1; TRBD1 is a possible D gene (6 bases). V lost 3 bases to trimming and J lost 2 bases, with 10 bases between them. CDR1 is MRHNA and CDR2 is SNTAGT in the germline V gene. CDR3 size: 14 residues. CDR3 in amino acids: CASSEKDSNTEAFF. CDR3 nucleotides: TGTGCCAGCAGTGAAAAGGACAGTAACACTGAAGCTTTCTTT.

This clone was counted only a few times. The chain combines TRBV6-2 or TRBV6-3 with TRBJ2-7; no reliable D call. Germline values: CDR1 MNHEY, CDR2 SVGEGT. With 2 bases removed from V and 2 bases from J, the gap between germline ends came to 19 bases. The CDR3 is made up of 17 amino acids. The CDR3: CASSYPRAAAAPYEQYF. As DNA, the CDR3 is TGTGCCAGCAGTTACCCAAGGGCGGCGGCGGCCCCCTACGAGCAGTACTTC.

Many counts were recorded for this clone. The chain couples TRBV19 to TRBJ1-1; D is unresolved. This CDR3 region has 16 residues. Germline CDR1 LNHDA, CDR2 SQIVND (reference sequence). V dropped 7 bases and J dropped 11 bases, with 29 bases sitting between them. The CDR3 spells CASTTPPRRAQVMAFF. The CDR3 region has the DNA TGTGCCAGTACCACTCCACCGCGAAGGGCCCAGGTAATGGCTTTCTTT.

The V call is TRBV5-1, the J call TRBJ2-5; TRBD2 matches at 12 bases. CDR3 length equals 16 residues. The trim removed 0 bases at V and 14 bases at J, leaving 14 bases unmatched. CDR1 and CDR2 (germline): SGHRS, YFSETQ. The DNA for the CDR3 is TGCGCCAGCAGCTTGGCGCTAGCGGGGGGGCAAGAGACCTATTACTTC. It translates to CASSLALAGGQETYYF.

This clone has ten or more counts. The rearrangement links TRBV19 to TRBJ2-2, with 7 bases fitting TRBD1. The CDR3 consists of 15 residues. The V gene end was trimmed by 3 bases and the J gene end by 5 bases; junction bases not matched to a gene: 6. CDR1 and CDR2 (germline): LNHDA, SQIVND (reference sequence). Here the CDR3 reads CASSMRTGGTGELFF. The CDR3 DNA reads TGTGCCAGTAGTATGAGGACAGGTGGGACCGGGGAGCTGTTTTTT.

At least ten counts were recorded for this clone. The chain combines TRBV5-1 with TRBJ1-2; possible D gene TRBD1, 5 bases. V lost 4 bases and J lost 2, with 9 bases in between. The CDR3 is 13 amino acids. CDR1 is SGHRS, CDR2 YFSETQ, per germline. CDR3 amino acids: CASSAGRNYGYTF. The CDR3 region has the DNA TGCGCCAGCAGCGCGGGACGGAACTATGGCTACACCTTC.

By proportion, this clone is medium-sized. The J gene is TRBJ2-1, the V gene TRBV28; tentative D call: TRBD2 (5 bases). With 5 bases removed from V and 2 bases from J, the gap between germline ends came to 7 bases. Looked up from germline, CDR1 is MDHEN and CDR2 is SYDVKM. There are 13 residues in the CDR3. The CDR3, as DNA: TGTGCCAGCAGTACGGGGACCTACAATGAGCAGTTCTTC. Encoded protein: CASSTGTYNEQFF.

This clone was observed at least ten times. V usage is TRBV2 and J usage is TRBJ1-6; the D is unclear. Trimming took 3 bases from V and 18 from J, leaving 12 bases between them. Germline loops: CDR1 SNHLY, CDR2 FYNNEI. This CDR3 spans 11 amino acids. The CDR3 loop reads CASSDWSRTHF. CDR3 bases: TGTGCCAGCAGTGACTGGTCGCGGACCCACTTT.

This clone showed up many times. This sequence joins TRBV14 and TRBJ2-1, with D perhaps matching TRBD1 or TRBD2 (5 bases each). The CDR3 contains 12 residues. Germline CDR1 SGHDN, CDR2 FVKESK. V dropped 1 base and J dropped 8 bases, with 6 bases sitting between them. This chain's CDR3 is CASSQGGYEQFF. DNA for the CDR3: TGTGCCAGCAGCCAAGGGGGGTATGAGCAGTTCTTC.

This clone appeared many times. The V gene is TRBV19, the J gene TRBJ1-5, with TRBD1 identical over 12 bases. The CDR3 spans 19 residues. Germline CDR1 and CDR2: LNHDA and SQIVND (reference sequence). With 3 bases clipped from V and 7 bases from J, the junction kept 16 bases outside the gene matches. CDR3 protein: CASSIVTLWGTGGRQPQHF. CDR3 DNA sequence: TGTGCCAGTAGTATCGTAACTCTTTGGGGGACAGGGGGCAGGCAGCCCCAGCATTTT.

The chain couples TRBV11-3 to TRBJ2-3, with 11 positions matching TRBD2. In germline, CDR1 is SGHNT, CDR2 YENEEA. The CDR3 sequence is 14 residues long. Trimming removed 5 bases from V and 5 bases from J; junction bases left unmatched: 3. The CDR3 DNA sequence: TGTGCCAGCAGCCAAGGACTAGCGGGAGATACGCAGTATTTT. Protein sequence: CASSQGLAGDTQYF.

This clone was recorded at least ten times. The chain is built from TRBV5-1 and TRBJ2-6; D gene uncertain. Germline CDR1 and CDR2: SGHRS and YFSETQ. The CDR3 covers 16 residues. The CDR3 DNA is TGCGCTACAGCAGTTTCAGAGAGCTCTGGGGCCAACGTCCTGACTTTC. It translates to CATAVSESSGANVLTF.

This clone was counted at least ten times. The CDR3 sequence: CASSQDFRVYGYTF. CDR3 bases: TGCGCCAGCAGCCAAGATTTCAGGGTATATGGCTACACCTTC. V usage is TRBV4-1 and J usage is TRBJ1-2, with D maybe TRBD1 (5 bases). The V gene's germline CDR1 is MGHRA and CDR2 YSYEKL. The CDR3 loop spans 14 amino acids. Trimming cost V 0 bases and J 5 bases, with 10 bases left between them.